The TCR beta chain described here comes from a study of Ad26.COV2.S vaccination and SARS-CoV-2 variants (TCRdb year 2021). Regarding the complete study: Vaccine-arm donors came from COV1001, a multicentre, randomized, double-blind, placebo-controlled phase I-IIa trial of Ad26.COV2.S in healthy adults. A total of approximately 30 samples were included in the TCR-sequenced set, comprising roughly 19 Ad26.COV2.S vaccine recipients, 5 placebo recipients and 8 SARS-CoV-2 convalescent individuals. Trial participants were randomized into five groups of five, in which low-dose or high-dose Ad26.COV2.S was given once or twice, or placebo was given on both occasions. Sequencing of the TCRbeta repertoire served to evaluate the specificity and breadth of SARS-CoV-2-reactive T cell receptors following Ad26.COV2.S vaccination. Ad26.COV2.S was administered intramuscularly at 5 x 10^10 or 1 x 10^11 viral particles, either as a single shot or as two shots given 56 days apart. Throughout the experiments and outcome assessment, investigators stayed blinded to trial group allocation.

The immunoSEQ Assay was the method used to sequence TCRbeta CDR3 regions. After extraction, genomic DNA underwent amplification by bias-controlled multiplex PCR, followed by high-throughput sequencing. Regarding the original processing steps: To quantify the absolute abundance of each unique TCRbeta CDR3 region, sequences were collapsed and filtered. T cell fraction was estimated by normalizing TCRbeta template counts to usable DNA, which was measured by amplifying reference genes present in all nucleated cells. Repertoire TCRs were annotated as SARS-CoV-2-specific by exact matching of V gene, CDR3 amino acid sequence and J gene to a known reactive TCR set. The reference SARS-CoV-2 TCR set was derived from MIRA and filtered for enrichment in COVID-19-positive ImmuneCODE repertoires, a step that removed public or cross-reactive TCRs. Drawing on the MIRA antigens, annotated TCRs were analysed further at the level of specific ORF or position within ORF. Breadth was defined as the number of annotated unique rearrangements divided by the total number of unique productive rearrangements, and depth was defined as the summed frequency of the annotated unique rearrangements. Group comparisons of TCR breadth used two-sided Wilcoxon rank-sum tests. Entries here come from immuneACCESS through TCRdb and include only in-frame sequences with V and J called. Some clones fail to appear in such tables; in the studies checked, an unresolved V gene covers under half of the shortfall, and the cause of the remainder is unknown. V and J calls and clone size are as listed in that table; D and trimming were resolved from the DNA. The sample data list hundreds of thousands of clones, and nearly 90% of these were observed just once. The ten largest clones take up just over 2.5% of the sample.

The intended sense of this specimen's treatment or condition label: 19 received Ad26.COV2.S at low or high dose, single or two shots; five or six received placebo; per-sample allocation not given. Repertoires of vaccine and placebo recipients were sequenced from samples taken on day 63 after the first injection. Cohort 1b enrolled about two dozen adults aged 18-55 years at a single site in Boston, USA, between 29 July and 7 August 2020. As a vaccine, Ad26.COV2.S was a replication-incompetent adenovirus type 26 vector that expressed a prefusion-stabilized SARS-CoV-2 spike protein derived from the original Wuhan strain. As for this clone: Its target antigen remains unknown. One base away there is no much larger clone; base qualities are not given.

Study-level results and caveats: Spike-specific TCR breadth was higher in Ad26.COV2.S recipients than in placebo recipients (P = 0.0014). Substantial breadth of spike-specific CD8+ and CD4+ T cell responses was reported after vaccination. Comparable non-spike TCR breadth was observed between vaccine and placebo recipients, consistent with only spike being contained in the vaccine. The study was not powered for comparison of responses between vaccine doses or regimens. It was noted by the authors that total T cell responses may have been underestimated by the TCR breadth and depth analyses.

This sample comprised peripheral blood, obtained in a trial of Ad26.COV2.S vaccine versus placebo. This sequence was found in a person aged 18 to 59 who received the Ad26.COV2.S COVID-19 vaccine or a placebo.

CDR3 protein: CASSSHPGNTEAFF. The sequenced DNA is TGTGCCAGCAGCTCACACCCGGGGAACACTGAAGCTTTCTTT. The rearrangement combines TRBV5-4 with TRBJ1-1; confidence is insufficient to name the D gene. According to the germline V gene (reference sequence), CDR1 reads SGHNT and CDR2 reads YYREEE. The cysteine opens and the phenylalanine closes a CDR3 of 14 amino acids. Only the CDR3 DNA is retained, 42 bases long and in frame from the first base. V sheds 3 bases and J sheds 1 base, leaving 10 bases between their ends.